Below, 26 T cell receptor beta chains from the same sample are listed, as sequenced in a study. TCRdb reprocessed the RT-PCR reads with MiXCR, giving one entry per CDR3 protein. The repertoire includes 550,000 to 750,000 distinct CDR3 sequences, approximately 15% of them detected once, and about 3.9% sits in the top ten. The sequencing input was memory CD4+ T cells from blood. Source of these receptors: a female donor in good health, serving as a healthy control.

The DNA of the CDR3 is TGCAGTGCTAGTCTAGCTAGCGGGAGGAGGGGCAATGAGCAGTTCTTC. Residues: CSASLASGRRGNEQFF. The chain employs TRBV20-1 and TRBJ2-1; 11 nucleotides align to TRBD2. Germline V CDR1 and CDR2: DFQATT, SNEGSKA (reference sequence). The V and J ends lost 3 bases and 6 bases, in that order; junction bases with no gene match: 10. The CDR3 has 16 amino acids.

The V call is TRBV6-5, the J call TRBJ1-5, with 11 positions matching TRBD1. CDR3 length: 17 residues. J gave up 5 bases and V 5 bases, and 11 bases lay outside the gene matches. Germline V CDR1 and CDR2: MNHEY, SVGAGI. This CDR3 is CASSRHRDRGEDQPQHF. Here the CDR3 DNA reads TGTGCCAGCAGTAGACACCGGGACAGGGGGGAAGATCAGCCCCAGCATTTT.

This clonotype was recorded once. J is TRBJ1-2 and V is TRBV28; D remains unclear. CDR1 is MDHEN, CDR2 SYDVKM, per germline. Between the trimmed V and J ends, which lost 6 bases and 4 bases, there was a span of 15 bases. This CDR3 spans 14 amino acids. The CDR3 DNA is TGTGCCAGCAGGAGTGGGTCTGTGTCCTATGGCTACACCTTC. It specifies CASRSGSVSYGYTF.

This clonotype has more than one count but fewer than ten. The DNA for the CDR3 is TGTGCCAGCAGTTACCAAAGGACTACCAGGGCCCAGTACTTC. Translation: CASSYQRTTRAQYF. The V gene is TRBV6-2 or TRBV6-3, the J gene TRBJ2-5; possibly TRBD2 for D (6 bases). This CDR3 has 14 residues. V lost 2 bases and J lost 9, with 16 bases in between. CDR1 and CDR2 (germline): MNHEY, SVGEGT.

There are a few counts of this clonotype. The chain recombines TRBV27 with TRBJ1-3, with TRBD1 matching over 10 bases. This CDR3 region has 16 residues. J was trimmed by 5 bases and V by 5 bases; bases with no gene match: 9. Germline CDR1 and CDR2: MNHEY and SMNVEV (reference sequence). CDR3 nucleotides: TGTGCCAGCAGTCCCACCGGACAGGGGGAGAGAAACACCATATATTTT. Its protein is CASSPTGQGERNTIYF.

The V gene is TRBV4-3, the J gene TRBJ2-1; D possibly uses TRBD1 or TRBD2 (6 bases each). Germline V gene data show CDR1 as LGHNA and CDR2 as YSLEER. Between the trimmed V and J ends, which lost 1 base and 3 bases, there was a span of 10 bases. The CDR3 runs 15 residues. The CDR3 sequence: CASSQVGGNYNEQFF. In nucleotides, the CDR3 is TGCGCCAGCAGCCAAGTAGGGGGGAACTACAATGAGCAGTTCTTC.

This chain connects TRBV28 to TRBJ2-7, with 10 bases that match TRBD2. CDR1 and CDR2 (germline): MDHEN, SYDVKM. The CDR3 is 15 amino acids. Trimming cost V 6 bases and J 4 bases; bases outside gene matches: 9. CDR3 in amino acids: CASREGSGRDYEQYF. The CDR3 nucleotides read TGTGCCAGCAGGGAGGGAAGCGGGAGGGATTACGAGCAGTACTTC.

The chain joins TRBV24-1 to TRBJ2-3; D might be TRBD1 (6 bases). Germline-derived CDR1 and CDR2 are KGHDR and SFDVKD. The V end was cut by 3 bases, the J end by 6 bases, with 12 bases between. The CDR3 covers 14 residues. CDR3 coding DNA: TGTGCCACCAGTGATCCCTCAGGGGCGGATACGCAGTATTTT. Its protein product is CATSDPSGADTQYF.

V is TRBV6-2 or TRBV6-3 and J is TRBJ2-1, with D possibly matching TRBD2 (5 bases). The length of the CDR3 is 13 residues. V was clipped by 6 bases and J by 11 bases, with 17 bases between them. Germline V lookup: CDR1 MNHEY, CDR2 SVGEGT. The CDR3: CASSLRTPPKQFF. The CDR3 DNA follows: TGTGCCAGCAGCCTCAGGACTCCCCCGAAGCAGTTCTTC.

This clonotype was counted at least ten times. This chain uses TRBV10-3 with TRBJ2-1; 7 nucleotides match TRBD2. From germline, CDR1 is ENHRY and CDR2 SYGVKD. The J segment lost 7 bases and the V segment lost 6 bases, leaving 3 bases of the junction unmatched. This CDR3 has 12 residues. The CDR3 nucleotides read TGTGCCATCAGCGTCGGGGGGAATGAGCAGTTCTTC. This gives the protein CAISVGGNEQFF.

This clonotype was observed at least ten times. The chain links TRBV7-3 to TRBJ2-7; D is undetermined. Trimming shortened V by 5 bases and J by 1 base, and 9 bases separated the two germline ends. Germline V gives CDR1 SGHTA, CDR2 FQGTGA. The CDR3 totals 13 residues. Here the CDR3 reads CASSRDGSYEQYF. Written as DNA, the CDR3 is TGTGCCAGCAGCCGCGACGGTTCCTACGAGCAGTACTTC.

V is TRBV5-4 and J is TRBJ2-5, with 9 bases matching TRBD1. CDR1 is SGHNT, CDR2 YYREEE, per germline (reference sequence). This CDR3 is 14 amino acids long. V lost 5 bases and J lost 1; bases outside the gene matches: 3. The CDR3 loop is CASRMDRGQETQYF. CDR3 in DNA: TGTGCCAGCAGAATGGACAGGGGCCAAGAGACCCAGTACTTC.

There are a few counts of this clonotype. CDR3 DNA sequence: TGTGCCAGCAGTCCCTCCTATACTGGCTACACCTTC. As protein: CASSPSYTGYTF. The V call is TRBV12-3 or TRBV12-4, the J call TRBJ1-2, with unresolved D. The CDR3 contains 12 residues. Trimming removed 5 bases at V and 7 bases at J, with 11 bases between.

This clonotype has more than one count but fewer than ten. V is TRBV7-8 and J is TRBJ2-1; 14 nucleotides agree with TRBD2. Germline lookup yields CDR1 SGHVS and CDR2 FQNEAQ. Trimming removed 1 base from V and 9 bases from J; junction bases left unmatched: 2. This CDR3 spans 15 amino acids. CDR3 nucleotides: TGTGCCAGCAGCTTAGAGACTAGCGGGAGGGGTGAGCAGTTCTTC. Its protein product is CASSLETSGRGEQFF.

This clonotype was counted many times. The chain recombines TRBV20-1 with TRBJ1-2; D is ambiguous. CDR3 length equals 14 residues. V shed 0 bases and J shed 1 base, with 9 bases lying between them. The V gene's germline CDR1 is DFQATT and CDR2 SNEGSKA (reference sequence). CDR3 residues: CSARDRLLNYGYTF. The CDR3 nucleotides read TGCAGTGCTAGAGATCGGCTGCTTAACTATGGCTACACCTTC.

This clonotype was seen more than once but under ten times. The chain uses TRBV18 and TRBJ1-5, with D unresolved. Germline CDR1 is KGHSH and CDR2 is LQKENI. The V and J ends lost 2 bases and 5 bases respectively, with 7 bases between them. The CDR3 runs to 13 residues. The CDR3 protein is CASSPTEDQPQHF. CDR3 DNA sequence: TGTGCCAGCTCACCAACGGAGGATCAGCCCCAGCATTTT.

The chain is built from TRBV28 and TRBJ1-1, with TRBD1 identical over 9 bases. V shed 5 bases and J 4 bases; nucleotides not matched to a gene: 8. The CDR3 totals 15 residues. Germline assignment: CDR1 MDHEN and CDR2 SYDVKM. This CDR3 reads CASSAAQGAGTEAFF. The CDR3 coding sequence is TGTGCCAGCAGTGCTGCACAGGGGGCAGGCACTGAAGCTTTCTTT.

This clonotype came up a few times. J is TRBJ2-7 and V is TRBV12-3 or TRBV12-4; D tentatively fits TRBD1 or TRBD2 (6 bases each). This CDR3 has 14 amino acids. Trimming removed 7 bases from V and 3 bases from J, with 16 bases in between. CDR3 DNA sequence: TGTGCCAGCACCCCTCCGCGGGGACACTACGAGCAGTACTTC. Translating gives CASTPPRGHYEQYF.

In nucleotides, the CDR3 is TGTGCCAGTTTTTTGGCCACAGGGGAGGGCACTGAAGCTTTCTTT. The encoded protein is CASFLATGEGTEAFF. The genes are TRBV27 and TRBJ1-1; 7 nucleotides match TRBD1. CDR1 is MNHEY, CDR2 SMNVEV, per germline (reference sequence). J gave up 4 bases and V 9 bases, and 14 bases lay outside the gene matches. The CDR3 runs to 15 residues.

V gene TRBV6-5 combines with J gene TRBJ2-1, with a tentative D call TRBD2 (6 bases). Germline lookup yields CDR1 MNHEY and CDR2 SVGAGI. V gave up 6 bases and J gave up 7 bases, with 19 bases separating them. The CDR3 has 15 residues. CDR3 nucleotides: TGTGCCAGCAGAACATGGGGGGAGTCGGGGAATGAGCAGTTCTTC. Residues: CASRTWGESGNEQFF.

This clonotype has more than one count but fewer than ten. CDR3 protein: CSAPNTGGTGGTEAFF. The DNA of the CDR3 is TGCAGTGCCCCTAACACCGGCGGGACAGGGGGCACTGAAGCTTTCTTT. The chain employs TRBV20-1 and TRBJ1-1, with 11 bases matching TRBD1. This CDR3 has 16 amino acids. Trimming at V came to 6 bases and at J to 4 bases, leaving 13 bases not matched to a gene. Germline values: CDR1 DFQATT, CDR2 SNEGSKA (reference sequence).

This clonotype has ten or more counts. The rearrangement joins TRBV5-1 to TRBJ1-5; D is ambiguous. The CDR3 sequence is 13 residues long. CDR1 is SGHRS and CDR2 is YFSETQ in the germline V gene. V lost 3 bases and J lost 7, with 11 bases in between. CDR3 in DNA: TGCGCCAGCAGCTCGGACGGGAAACAGCCCCAGCATTTT. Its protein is CASSSDGKQPQHF.

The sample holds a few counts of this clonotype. The CDR3, as DNA: TGTGCCAGCACCTGGGGGGGGAGTTATGGCTACACCTTC. Amino acid sequence: CASTWGGSYGYTF. The J gene is TRBJ1-2, the V gene TRBV12-3 or TRBV12-4; D is possibly TRBD1 (5 bases). CDR3 length equals 13 residues. V was shortened by 7 bases and J by 5 bases, with 14 bases between the two germline ends.

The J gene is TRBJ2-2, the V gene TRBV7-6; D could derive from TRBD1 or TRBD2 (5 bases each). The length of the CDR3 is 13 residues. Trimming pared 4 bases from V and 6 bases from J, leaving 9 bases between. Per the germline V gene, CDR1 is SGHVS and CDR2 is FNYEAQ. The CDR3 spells CASSSGLSGELFF. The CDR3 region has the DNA TGTGCCAGCAGCTCGGGGCTTTCCGGGGAGCTGTTTTTT.

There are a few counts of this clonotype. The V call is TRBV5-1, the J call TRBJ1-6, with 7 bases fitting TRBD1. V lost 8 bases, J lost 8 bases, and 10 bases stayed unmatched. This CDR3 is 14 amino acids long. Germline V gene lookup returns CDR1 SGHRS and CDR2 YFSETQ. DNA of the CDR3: TGCGCCAGTAGGGACAGAAAAGGGGATTCACCCCTCCACTTT. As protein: CASRDRKGDSPLHF.

In DNA, the CDR3 is TGTGCCAGCAGCGGTGGACGGCATTCCTACAATGAGCAGTTCTTC. It codes for CASSGGRHSYNEQFF. The J gene is TRBJ2-1, the V gene TRBV3-1; D not resolved. Trimming removed 5 bases at V and 1 base at J, with 12 bases between. This CDR3 spans 15 amino acids. Germline V lookup: CDR1 LGHDT, CDR2 YNNKEL (reference sequence).